This T cell receptor beta chain was retrieved from a study of cytomegalovirus exposure and HLA in healthy donors. About the study: From around 180 million T cells, an earlier analysis saw approximately 110 million unique TCR beta sequences. Unique TCRs numbering some 80 million, obtained from HLA-typed donors, made up an early data release. Study-wide results and caveats: It emerged from a later analysis that several of the most significant clusters appeared to be linked to common viral pathogens.

The PCR made use of 60 Vbeta and 13 Jbeta primers. Only in-frame clones appear in the TCRdb table, and some are missing; sequencing was by immunoSEQ multiplex PCR. The table has 140,000 to 150,000 clones, around 70% seen once; the top ten hold 2% to 2.5%. With regard to this clone: What it binds is unknown. Different DNA sequences within this sample yield the same CDR3.

The CDR3 totals 15 residues. CDR1 MDHEN and CDR2 SYDVKM come from the germline V gene. The V gene lost 7 bases and the J gene lost 4 bases, with 19 bases spanning the gap. Sequenced input: PBMCs. The receptor was isolated from a woman in her sixties or seventies in good health and CMV-seropositive. V gene TRBV28 combines with J gene TRBJ1-1; no clear D gene. This CDR3 reads CASTPTWRVRTEAFF. The CDR3 nucleotides are TGTGCCAGCACCCCAACGTGGAGGGTCCGCACTGAAGCTTTCTTT.